This is a list of T cell receptor beta chains from one sample in a study of T cell responses to AZD1222 COVID-19 vaccine. Repertoires were generated with immunoSEQ multiplex PCR, while TCRdb's copy carries only in-frame clones and drops some. The table lists 150,000 to 200,000 clones, about 91% of them singletons. The material was peripheral blood, obtained 28 days after the second AZD1222 dose. Receptors originate from an adult who received the AZD1222 COVID-19 vaccine. The CDR3 runs from the conserved cysteine through the conserved F or W. Each record gives: D gene, J gene, V gene, clone size, CDR3 DNA, CDR3 protein. A D gene is named only where the DNA matches it firmly. Not every row has a clone size; where given, it reads once, few, many or a size class.

- | TRBJ1-1 | TRBV6-1 | - | TGTGCCAGCAGTGAAGGCCAGAACACTGAAGCTTTCTTT | CASSEGQNTEAFF
- | TRBJ2-5 | TRBV24-1 | once | TGTGCCACCAAGAGCGGCCAGGTCGGGGAGACCCAGTACTTC | CATKSGQVGETQYF
TRBD1 | TRBJ2-1 | TRBV11-3 | - | TGTGCCAGCAGCTTAGACCCAGGGGGCAGGTCCTACAATGAGCAGTTCTTC | CASSLDPGGRSYNEQFF
TRBD1 | TRBJ1-2 | TRBV24-1 | - | TGTGCCACCAGTGATACCCAAGGACAGGCGAACCCCTCTGGCTACACCTTC | CATSDTQGQANPSGYTF
TRBD2 | TRBJ2-5 | TRBV6-2/TRBV6-3 | few | TGTGCCAGCAGTCAAGTGAGTCTAGCGGGAGAGACCCAGTACTTC | CASSQVSLAGETQYF
- | TRBJ2-3 | TRBV14 | - | TGTGCCAGCAGCCAAGGGCAGGTCCTAGGTACGCAGTATTTT | CASSQGQVLGTQYF
TRBD2 | TRBJ2-3 | TRBV19 | - | TGTGCCAGTAGTAGCGGGAGAATATTTGGCACAGATACGCAGTATTTT | CASSSGRIFGTDTQYF
TRBD1 | TRBJ2-5 | TRBV2 | once | TGTGCCAGCAGTGACACAGGGGGTTCGGAAGAGACCCAGTACTTC | CASSDTGGSEETQYF
- | TRBJ1-6 | TRBV27 | - | TGTGCCAGCAGTCAAGGGGCCCTTTTCCCCCTCCACTTT | CASSQGALFPLHF
TRBD1 | TRBJ2-5 | TRBV6-6 | - | TGTGCCAGCCGGACAGGAGGCGAGACCCAGTACTTC | CASRTGGETQYF
- | TRBJ1-2 | TRBV10-3 | - | TGTGCCATCAGTGAGACCGTGGGGGGCTACACCTTC | CAISETVGGYTF
TRBD2 | TRBJ2-4 | TRBV30 | - | TGTGCCTGGAGTGCCCGAATAGCGGGGGCAAAAAACATTCAGTACTTC | CAWSARIAGAKNIQYF
- | TRBJ2-3 | TRBV3-1/TRBV3-2 | once | TGTGCCAGCAGCCAAGATCGGGATCGAACCACAGATACGCAGTATTTT | CASSQDRDRTTDTQYF
- | TRBJ1-3 | TRBV13 | - | TGTGCCAGCAGCCCCCCGGGCTTCGGAAACACCATATATTTT | CASSPPGFGNTIYF
- | TRBJ1-1 | TRBV6-5 | - | TGTGCCAGCTCCCAGGGCCCGAACACTGAAGCTTTCTTT | CASSQGPNTEAFF
- | TRBJ2-7 | TRBV5-1 | once | TGCGCCAGCAGCTTGGGGGGTAACTCCTACGAGCAGTACTTC | CASSLGGNSYEQYF
- | TRBJ2-1 | TRBV28 | - | TGTGCCAGCATTCCGGGAACTAGCTCCTACAATGAGCAGTTCTTC | CASIPGTSSYNEQFF
- | TRBJ1-3 | TRBV28 | - | TGTGCCAGCAGTTTAACGGAACGGGGTGGAAACACCATATATTTT | CASSLTERGGNTIYF
- | TRBJ2-7 | TRBV2 | - | TGTGCCAGCAGTGTGGGGGCCACCTTGGACACCTACGAGCAGTACTTC | CASSVGATLDTYEQYF
TRBD2 | TRBJ2-1 | TRBV2 | - | TGTGCCAGCAGTGAACTAGCGGGAGTTTACAATGAGCAGTTCTTC | CASSELAGVYNEQFF
- | TRBJ1-2 | TRBV15 | - | TGTGCCACCAGCAGAGAAGGCGGGGACGGCTACACCTTC | CATSREGGDGYTF
TRBD2 | TRBJ2-5 | TRBV11-2 | - | TGTGCCAGCAGCCCCCTTTTTCCGGCTAGCGGGGACCAAGAGACCCAGTACTTC | CASSPLFPASGDQETQYF
- | TRBJ1-2 | TRBV19 | - | TGTGCCAGTGGTTCTCCGGGGGATTTTAACTATGGCTACACCTTC | CASGSPGDFNYGYTF
- | TRBJ1-1 | TRBV7-9 | - | TGTGCCAGCAGATCTAATGGTGAAGCTTTCTTT | CASRSNGEAFF
- | TRBJ2-3 | TRBV5-4 | - | TGTGCCAGCAGCTTCCGGGGGCAAGATACGCAGTATTTT | CASSFRGQDTQYF
- | TRBJ2-1 | TRBV30 | - | TGTGCCTGGACTCTCACCGGGAATGAGCAGTTCTTC | CAWTLTGNEQFF